This T cell receptor (beta chain) originates from a study of OX40 agonist ivuxolimab in advanced cancers. Only in-frame clones appear in the TCRdb table, and some are missing; sequencing was by immunoSEQ multiplex PCR. Among 80,000 or so clones listed, roughly 88% were seen once. On this clone itself: Its antigen is not identified.

Germline-derived CDR1 and CDR2 are SNHLY and FYNNEI. The CDR3 sequence is 14 residues long. Trimming at V came to 6 bases and at J to 5 bases, leaving 10 bases not matched to a gene. Whole-study results and caveats: Specificity for antigen went undetermined in the expanded peripheral T cells.

This chain joins TRBV2 and TRBJ2-7, with 7 positions matching TRBD1. Specimen: CD4+ or CD8+ T cells sorted from blood, collected in a trial of the OX40 agonist ivuxolimab. The origin of this receptor is an adult with an advanced solid tumor such as melanoma, head and neck, liver or kidney cancer. CDR3 nucleotides: TGTGCCAGCAGGATGGAGACAGGGAAGAACGAGCAGTACTTC. This codes for CASRMETGKNEQYF. Complete variable domain (other parts from reference TRBV2 and TRBJ2-7): EPEVTQTPSHQVTQMGQEVILRCVPISNHLYFYWYRQILGQKVEFLVSFYNNEISEKSEIFDDQFSVERPDGSNFTLKIRSTKLEDSAMYFCASRMETGKNEQYFGPGTRLTVT.